These T cell receptor beta chains were read from a single sample in a study of patients and donors after allogeneic stem cell transplantation. In TCRdb, the RT-PCR reads were re-called with MiXCR into one record per CDR3 protein. This sample has about 87,000 distinct CDR3 sequences, with 5% found just once. The sequenced material came from blood, either unsorted or a sorted T cell fraction (not recorded which). These receptors all stem from a human donor who was either an allogeneic HSCT recipient or a stem cell or donor lymphocyte infusion donor (not recorded which). It is not recorded whose cells these are; they may come from a transplant donor. Both conserved end residues are part of each CDR3.

V gene: TRBV6-1
J gene: TRBJ1-2
CDR3 protein: CASRSRASSGNTF

V gene: TRBV7-3
J gene: TRBJ2-3
CDR3 protein: CASSPHSTDTQYF

V gene: TRBV5-5
J gene: TRBJ1-4
CDR3 protein: CASSPGTGNEKLFF

V gene: TRBV11-3
J gene: TRBJ2-2
CDR3 protein: CASSPGSGELFF

V gene: TRBV5-1
J gene: TRBJ2-7
CDR3 protein: CASSVLQGVRGIDEQYF

V gene: TRBV6-1
J gene: TRBJ1-6
CDR3 protein: CASSPGTGQGNSPLHF

V gene: TRBV19
J gene: TRBJ1-1
CDR3 protein: CASMARRGVGDTEAFF

V gene: TRBV20-1
J gene: TRBJ2-1
CDR3 protein: CSASEPSGRVYNEQFF

V gene: TRBV18
J gene: TRBJ2-1
CDR3 protein: CASSPELYNEQFF

V gene: TRBV20-1
J gene: TRBJ1-6
CDR3 protein: CSAQGANNSPLHF